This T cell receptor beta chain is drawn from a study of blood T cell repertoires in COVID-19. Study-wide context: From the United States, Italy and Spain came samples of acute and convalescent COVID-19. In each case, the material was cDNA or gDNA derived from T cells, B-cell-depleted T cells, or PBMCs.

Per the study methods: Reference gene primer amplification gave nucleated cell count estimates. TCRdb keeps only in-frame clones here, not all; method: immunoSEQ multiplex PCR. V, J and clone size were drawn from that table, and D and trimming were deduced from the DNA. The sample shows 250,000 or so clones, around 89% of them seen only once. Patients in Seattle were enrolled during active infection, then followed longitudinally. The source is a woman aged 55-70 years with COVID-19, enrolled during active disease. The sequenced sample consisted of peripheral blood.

The CDR3 loop is CASSTSADYGYTF. The DNA of the CDR3 is TGTGCCAGCTCAACTTCGGCGGACTATGGCTACACCTTC. This chain links TRBV18 with TRBJ1-2, with D unresolved. V gave up 5 bases and J gave up 3 bases, with 10 bases separating them. The CDR3 length is 13 residues. Germline CDR1 is KGHSH and CDR2 is LQKENI.